This T cell receptor (beta chain) stems from a study of blood T cell repertoires in COVID-19. Overall study: Sample material is recorded as cDNA or gDNA derived from T cells, B-cell-depleted T cells, or PBMCs.

Generated by immunoSEQ multiplex PCR, the TCRdb table keeps only in-frame clones and is missing some. Of under 200,000 clones in the sample, 80% are singletons; the top ten hold 3% to 3.5%. The origin of this receptor is a woman in her sixties who had recovered from COVID-19. Sequencing used PBMCs or T cells enriched from blood (not recorded which).

CDR3 loop: CASSLATGGPSSYEQYF. The CDR3 coding sequence is TGTGCCAGCAGCTTAGCGACAGGGGGGCCTAGCTCCTACGAGCAGTACTTC. V usage is TRBV7-2 and J usage is TRBJ2-7, with 9 positions matching TRBD1. This CDR3 contains 17 residues. Germline assignment: CDR1 SGHTA and CDR2 FQGNSA. J lost 0 bases, V lost 0 bases, and 6 bases had no gene match.